The T cell receptor beta chain under discussion was sequenced for a study of identical twins. A template switching step contributed a universal primer site, while unique molecular identifiers were present in the cDNA. Via MiXCR, TCRdb re-called the 5' RACE reads, giving one row per CDR3 protein. The data hold about 900,000 distinct CDR3 sequences, with 9% to 15% observed a single time. Note on this clonotype: Its antigen is as yet unknown.

V lost 1 base and J 6 bases, leaving 13 bases between the germline ends. The CDR3 has 15 residues. CDR1 is SGDLS and CDR2 is YYNGEE in the germline V gene. The study's findings and limits: Zero-insertion analyses were open to partial confounding by invariant MAIT and iNKT cells.

The same sample was also studied in work on yellow fever vaccine responses in identical twins.

This TCR derives from a woman aged 18 to 35 in good health. V gene TRBV9 combines with J gene TRBJ2-2; D tentatively reads TRBD1 or TRBD2 (6 bases each). The sequenced material came from PBMCs. The CDR3 reads CASSVYQGGSGELFF. The CDR3 DNA reads TGTGCCAGCAGCGTATATCAAGGGGGGTCCGGGGAGCTGTTTTTT.